What follows are 13 T cell receptor beta chains derived from one specimen sequenced in a study of T cells in localized non-small cell lung cancer. Repertoires were generated with immunoSEQ multiplex PCR, while TCRdb's copy carries only in-frame clones and drops some. The sample yields some 71,000 clones, around four fifths seen once. The specimen was peripheral blood, collected before any cancer treatment. These receptors all stem from an older female donor with stage I lung adenocarcinoma.

V usage is TRBV18 and J usage is TRBJ2-5; D is possibly TRBD1 or TRBD2 (5 bases each). The CDR3 loop spans 14 amino acids. Germline V CDR1 and CDR2: KGHSH, LQKENI. V was cut by 11 bases and J by 7 bases, with 23 bases left in between. In nucleotides, the CDR3 is TGTGCCTCCAACCGGGGACCCACCGCAGGGACCCAGTACTTC. Translation gives CASNRGPTAGTQYF.

V usage is TRBV5-8 and J usage is TRBJ2-1; D is possibly TRBD2 (6 bases). The germline V gene encodes CDR1 SGHTS and CDR2 YDEGEE. The V gene lost 2 bases and the J gene lost 1 base, with 10 bases spanning the gap. The CDR3 covers 15 residues. CDR3 sequence reads: CASSFRDWSYNEQFF. The CDR3, as DNA: TGTGCCAGCAGCTTCCGGGACTGGTCCTACAATGAGCAGTTCTTC.

This chain joins TRBV6-5 and TRBJ1-2; no reliable D call. V shed 0 bases and J shed 2 bases, with 10 bases lying between them. Germline values: CDR1 MNHEY, CDR2 SVGAGI. The CDR3 loop spans 15 amino acids. CDR3 protein: CASSYSNRANYGYTF. For the CDR3, the DNA is TGTGCCAGCAGTTACTCGAACAGAGCAAACTATGGCTACACCTTC.

The chain combines TRBV27 with TRBJ1-2; D perhaps matches TRBD1 (6 bases). V was trimmed by 6 bases and J by 5 bases, leaving 22 bases between them. Germline V lookup: CDR1 MNHEY, CDR2 SMNVEV (reference sequence). The CDR3 totals 16 residues. Here the CDR3 DNA reads TGTGCCAGCAGCCCTTTAATAACAGGGTTAGAGTATGGCTACACCTTC. It translates to CASSPLITGLEYGYTF.

CDR3 amino acids: CASSLEPPPTSGTYEQYF. The CDR3 DNA sequence: TGCGCCAGCAGCTTGGAGCCCCCTCCGACTAGCGGCACCTACGAGCAGTACTTC. The V and J genes are TRBV5-1 and TRBJ2-7; 9 nucleotides match TRBD2. J lost 2 bases, V lost 0 bases, and 12 bases had no gene match. Germline V gene lookup returns CDR1 SGHRS and CDR2 YFSETQ. The CDR3 is made up of 18 amino acids.

This clone was observed a single time. The sample holds other DNA sequences that translate to the same CDR3. The V call is TRBV6-5, the J call TRBJ1-1; 7 nucleotides agree with TRBD1. This CDR3 is 13 amino acids long. Trimming cost V 5 bases and J 1 base; bases outside gene matches: 1. Per germline, CDR1 MNHEY and CDR2 SVGAGI. CDR3 amino acids: CASSRQGNTEAFF. Here the CDR3 DNA reads TGTGCCAGCAGTCGACAGGGGAACACTGAAGCTTTCTTT.

CDR3: CASSLRENEQFF. The CDR3 coding sequence is TGTGCCAGCAGCTTACGGGAGAATGAGCAGTTCTTC. The chain joins TRBV7-6 to TRBJ2-1, with TRBD2 as a possible D gene (6 bases). From germline, CDR1 is SGHVS and CDR2 FNYEAQ. The CDR3 totals 12 residues. V was shortened by 2 bases and J by 7 bases, with 6 bases between the two germline ends.

This sequence joins TRBV6-1 and TRBJ2-3; D is possibly TRBD1 (5 bases). V dropped 6 bases and J dropped 1 base, with 14 bases sitting between them. The CDR3 has 15 amino acids. Germline V lookup: CDR1 MNHNS, CDR2 SASEGT. CDR3 protein: CASSRATVRTDTQYF. CDR3 nucleotide sequence: TGTGCCAGCAGCCGAGCGACAGTTCGCACAGATACGCAGTATTTT.

In this sample, this clone turned up once. V gene TRBV9 combines with J gene TRBJ2-2, with 7 bases that match TRBD1. J was trimmed by 0 bases and V by 3 bases; bases with no gene match: 5. This CDR3 region has 16 residues. The germline CDR1 and CDR2 sequences are SGDLS and YYNGEE. DNA of the CDR3: TGTGCCAGCAGCGAAAAGCAGGGGGCGAACACCGGGGAGCTGTTTTTT. Translating gives CASSEKQGANTGELFF.

This chain connects TRBV21-1 to TRBJ1-3; the DNA was not used to check the table's D call, TRBD1. TRBV21-1 is assigned pseudogene status. The CDR3 is made up of 17 amino acids. CDR3 sequence (DNA): TGTGCCAGCAGCCCCAGACTACCGGGACACACAGGAAACACCATATATTTT. Its translation is CASSPRLPGHTGNTIYF.

The chain links TRBV9 to TRBJ1-2; maybe TRBD1 (5 bases). The CDR3 runs to 15 residues. The germline V gene encodes CDR1 SGDLS and CDR2 YYNGEE. The V end was cut by 3 bases, the J end by 4 bases, with 16 bases between. Here the CDR3 DNA reads TGTGCCAGCAGCGGGGGGGTAGGTTCGGGCTATGGCTACACCTTC. The encoded protein is CASSGGVGSGYGYTF.

This chain uses TRBV7-8 with TRBJ1-4; 9 positions match TRBD1. The V and J ends lost 4 bases and 1 base, in that order; junction bases with no gene match: 4. The CDR3 totals 16 residues. Per the germline V gene, CDR1 is SGHVS and CDR2 is FQNEAQ. The CDR3 loop is CASSWGQGRTNEKLFF. The CDR3 coding sequence is TGTGCCAGCAGCTGGGGACAGGGACGAACTAATGAAAAACTGTTTTTT.

This rearrangement joins TRBV19 to TRBJ2-5; maybe TRBD2 (6 bases). V was cut by 7 bases and J by 1 base, with 22 bases left in between. From germline, CDR1 is LNHDA and CDR2 SQIVND (reference sequence). The CDR3 sequence is 17 residues long. This CDR3 reads CASTPNLLGTVQETQYF. CDR3 in DNA: TGTGCCAGTACCCCCAATCTACTAGGGACTGTCCAAGAGACCCAGTACTTC. Together with reference TRBV19 and TRBJ2-5, the CDR3 gives the full variable domain: DGGITQSPKYLFRKEGQNVTLSCEQNLNHDAMYWYRQDPGQGLRLIYYSQIVNDFQKGDIAEGYSVSREKKESFPLTVTSAQKNPTAFYLCASTPNLLGTVQETQYFGPGTRLLVL.